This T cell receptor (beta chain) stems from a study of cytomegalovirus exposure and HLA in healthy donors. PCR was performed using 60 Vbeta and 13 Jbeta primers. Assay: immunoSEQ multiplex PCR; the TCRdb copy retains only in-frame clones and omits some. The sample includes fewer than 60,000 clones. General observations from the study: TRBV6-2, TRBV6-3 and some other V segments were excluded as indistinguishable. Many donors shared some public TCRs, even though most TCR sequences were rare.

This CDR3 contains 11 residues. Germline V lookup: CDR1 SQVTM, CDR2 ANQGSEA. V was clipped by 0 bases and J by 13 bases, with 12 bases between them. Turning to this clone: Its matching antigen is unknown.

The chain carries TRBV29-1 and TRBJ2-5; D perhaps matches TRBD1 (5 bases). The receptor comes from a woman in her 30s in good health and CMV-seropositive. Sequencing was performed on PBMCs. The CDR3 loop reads CSVEDRGRLYF. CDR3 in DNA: TGCAGCGTTGAAGATAGGGGCCGGTTGTACTTC. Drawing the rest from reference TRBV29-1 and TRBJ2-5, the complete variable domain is SAVISQKPSRDICQRGTSLTIQCQVDSQVTMMFWYRQQPGQSLTLIATANQGSEATYESGFVIDKFPISRPNLTFSTLTVSNMSPEDSSIYLCSVEDRGRLYFGPGTRLLVL.